This T cell receptor beta chain was identified in a study of CD8+CD57+ T cells in acquired aplastic anemia. Study-level information: Quantities of DNA derived from sorted CD4+ and CD8+ cells averaged roughly 3 ug. General study points: Some 28 CD8+ CDR3 sequences occurred in both the patients and the controls.

CD8+CD57+ cell expansion had been shown by flow cytometry in patients chosen for sequencing. Each patient had severe acquired aplastic anemia. There was no therapy given to any patient before the blood sampling took place. Profiles of TCR beta VDJ and CDR3 were generated from a genomic DNA template. TCRdb re-called the reads with MiXCR, one entry per CDR3 protein. This sample has around 200,000 distinct CDR3 sequences, with approximately 65% found just once. The sample holds a few counts of this clonotype. Its matching antigen is unknown. Per the germline V gene, CDR1 is GTSNPN and CDR2 is SVGIG (reference sequence). Trimming shortened V by 0 bases and J by 3 bases, and 11 bases separated the two germline ends. This CDR3 is 14 amino acids long.

The V gene is TRBV30, the J gene TRBJ1-1; D not resolved. This TCR was recovered from a human donor with aplastic anemia. Sequenced material: sorted CD4+, CD8+, or CD8+CD57+ T cells (not recorded which) from PBMCs. The CDR3 DNA reads as TGTGCCTGGAGTGTACTCCGGGGTTACACTGAAGCTTTCTTT. Protein sequence: CAWSVLRGYTEAFF.